The next 27 T cell receptor beta chains were all read from a single sample in a study of T cell repertoires in cytomegalovirus infection. MiXCR was run by TCRdb on the reads, yielding one entry per CDR3 protein. The sample lists roughly 640,000 distinct CDR3 sequences, 24% seen once, with roughly 8% in the top ten. Sequencing was carried out using CD8+ T cells from PBMCs. These receptor sequences come from a human donor in good health (CMV status not recorded). Some clones in this sample may be carry-over from other donors' samples.

The chain couples TRBV20-1 to TRBJ2-3; tentative D call: TRBD1 (6 bases). The tail of the sequence fits TRBJ1-5 better, so the J call may be wrong. The length of the CDR3 is 15 residues. Germline V gene data show CDR1 as DFQATT and CDR2 as SNEGSKA (reference sequence). This CDR3 reads CSARGVTGSTDTQHF. The CDR3 DNA reads TGCAGTGCTAGAGGGGTGACAGGTTCCACAGATACGCAGCATTTT.

V gene TRBV15 combines with J gene TRBJ2-2; TRBD2 might be the D (6 bases). This CDR3 region has 18 residues. Germline V gives CDR1 LNHNV, CDR2 YYDKDF (reference sequence). V was clipped by 0 bases and J by 3 bases, with 17 bases between them. This chain's CDR3 is CATSRDHGRLEDTGELFF. DNA of the CDR3: TGTGCCACCAGCAGAGATCACGGGAGATTGGAGGACACCGGGGAGCTGTTTTTT.

Turning to this clonotype: One junction end does not reproduce the germline sequence, and a read error may be involved. The chain links TRBV7-6 to TRBJ2-1; 8 bases line up with TRBD1. From germline, CDR1 is SGHVS and CDR2 FNYEAQ. The length of the CDR3 is 16 residues. DNA of the CDR3: TGTGTCAGCAGCCCGGACAGGGCGACCATCTACAATGAGCAGTTCTTC. Its translation is CVSSPDRATIYNEQFF.

The chain has TRBV5-1 and TRBJ2-5; D possibly matches TRBD1 or TRBD2 (5 bases each). This CDR3 has 11 amino acids. The germline gives CDR1 SGHRS, CDR2 YFSETQ. Trimming removed 5 bases at V and 12 bases at J, with 14 bases between. This CDR3 reads CASSDGTAEYF. The CDR3 nucleotides are TGCGCCAGCAGTGATGGGACCGCCGAGTACTTC.

V usage is TRBV12-3 or TRBV12-4 and J usage is TRBJ2-1; a possible D gene is TRBD1 (5 bases). Trimming shortened V by 3 bases and J by 6 bases, and 12 bases separated the two germline ends. This CDR3 comprises 14 residues. CDR3 protein: CASSFESRGNEQFF. For the CDR3, the DNA is TGTGCCAGCAGTTTCGAGAGTAGGGGCAATGAGCAGTTCTTC.

This chain links TRBV7-9 with TRBJ2-3, with D perhaps matching TRBD2 (5 bases). The germline CDR1 and CDR2 sequences are SEHNR and FQNEAQ (reference sequence). The CDR3 runs 16 residues. Trimming took 3 bases from V and 1 from J, leaving 14 bases between them. The CDR3: CASSFHSSKGTDTQYF. As DNA, the CDR3 is TGTGCCAGCAGCTTTCATTCTAGCAAAGGCACAGATACGCAGTATTTT.

This clonotype was seen ten or more times. This rearrangement joins TRBV28 to TRBJ2-7, with D tentatively TRBD1 (5 bases). Looked up from germline, CDR1 is MDHEN and CDR2 is SYDVKM. Trimming shortened V by 6 bases and J by 0 bases, and 15 bases separated the two germline ends. CDR3 length: 15 amino acids. The CDR3 DNA sequence: TGTGCCAGCAGACCCAGAAAAGGGGACTCCTACGAGCAGTACGTC. Residues: CASRPRKGDSYEQYV.

Remarks on this clonotype: Sequence at one end of the junction differs from germline and may be a read error. The V gene is TRBV7-9, the J gene TRBJ1-6, with D possibly TRBD1 on 5 matching bases. The CDR3 is made up of 12 amino acids. Germline values: CDR1 SEHNR, CDR2 FQNEAQ (reference sequence). Written as DNA, the CDR3 is TGTGCCAGCAGTTCAACCGGGACGGCAACCAACTTT. It codes for CASSSTGTATNF.

This clonotype was counted only a few times. The chain combines TRBV6-2 or TRBV6-3 with TRBJ2-2, with unresolved D. The germline CDR1 and CDR2 sequences are MNHEY and SVGEGT. V dropped 7 bases and J dropped 5 bases, with 11 bases sitting between them. The CDR3 loop spans 13 amino acids. CDR3 sequence: CASTRLGTGELFF. CDR3 DNA: TGTGCCAGCACTCGGTTGGGGACCGGGGAGCTGTTTTTT.

The chain combines TRBV2 with TRBJ2-5, with 12 positions matching TRBD1. This CDR3 comprises 16 residues. Germline CDR1 is SNHLY and CDR2 is FYNNEI. J gave up 6 bases and V 2 bases, and 7 bases lay outside the gene matches. CDR3 loop: CASSEYGTGGSQTQYF. In DNA, the CDR3 is TGTGCCAGCAGTGAATATGGGACAGGGGGCAGCCAGACCCAGTACTTC.

This clonotype has a handful of counts. The chain uses TRBV28 and TRBJ2-7, with 7 bases aligning to TRBD1. V lost 5 bases and J lost 5; bases outside the gene matches: 15. Germline V gene sequence: CDR1 MDHEN, CDR2 SYDVKM. The CDR3 runs 16 residues. The CDR3 region is CASSAYRDRPLDEQYV. The CDR3 DNA sequence: TGTGCCAGCAGTGCTTACCGGGACAGACCCCTGGACGAGCAGTACGTC.

The rearrangement joins TRBV3-1 to TRBJ2-1, with D hard to call. Per the germline V gene, CDR1 is LGHDT and CDR2 is YNNKEL (reference sequence). V lost 0 bases, J lost 7 bases, and 16 bases lay in between. The CDR3 length is 16 residues. CDR3 loop: CASSQEGSPNLNEQFF. CDR3 sequence (DNA): TGTGCCAGCAGCCAAGAAGGCAGCCCGAACCTGAATGAGCAGTTCTTC.

The chain couples TRBV10-3 to TRBJ2-7; the match to TRBD1 covers 11 bases. Germline values: CDR1 ENHRY, CDR2 SYGVKD. This CDR3 region has 18 residues. V was pared by 0 bases and J by 2 bases, with 9 bases of the junction left unmatched. This CDR3 is CAISESGRDRGYTYEQYF. CDR3 DNA: TGTGCCATCAGTGAGTCGGGGCGGGACAGGGGGTACACCTACGAGCAGTACTTC.

This clonotype has ten or more counts. The chain couples TRBV7-6 to TRBJ2-7; 9 bases are shared with TRBD1. CDR3 size: 13 residues. Looked up from germline, CDR1 is SGHVS and CDR2 is FNYEAQ. The trim removed 5 bases at V and 7 bases at J, leaving 6 bases unmatched. As DNA, the CDR3 is TGTGCCAGCAGCGTGGGACAGGGTGGGGAGCAGTACTTC. Translated, it gives CASSVGQGGEQYF.

This clonotype showed up just a few times. The chain has TRBV19 and TRBJ1-4; 10 nucleotides line up with TRBD1. The CDR3 runs 16 residues. Per the germline V gene, CDR1 is LNHDA and CDR2 is SQIVND (reference sequence). V shed 2 bases and J 5 bases; nucleotides not matched to a gene: 5. In DNA, the CDR3 is TGTGCCAGTAGTATACCACCGGGACAGGGGAATGAAAAACTGTTTTTT. Encoded protein: CASSIPPGQGNEKLFF.

The chain links TRBV5-4 to TRBJ2-3; D is undetermined. The CDR3 is made up of 12 amino acids. The ends were cut back, 7 bases at V and 2 bases at J, with 8 bases in the middle. Germline values: CDR1 SGHNT, CDR2 YYREEE (reference sequence). The CDR3: CASQTSTDTQYF. The DNA for the CDR3 is TGTGCCAGCCAAACCTCCACAGATACGCAGTATTTT.

This clonotype showed up just a few times. V gene TRBV7-9 combines with J gene TRBJ2-7; the match to TRBD1 covers 7 bases. Germline lookup yields CDR1 SEHNR and CDR2 FQNEAQ (reference sequence). The trim removed 6 bases at V and 3 bases at J, leaving 2 bases unmatched. There are 12 residues in the CDR3. CDR3 sequence: CASRGQFYEQYF. Written as DNA, the CDR3 is TGTGCCAGCAGGGGACAGTTCTACGAGCAGTACTTC. Together with reference TRBV7-9 and TRBJ2-7, the CDR3 gives the full variable domain: DTGVSQNPRHKITKRGQNVTFRCDPISEHNRLYWYRQTLGQGPEFLTYFQNEAQLEKSRLLSDRFSAERPKGSFSTLEIQRTEQGDSAMYLCASRGQFYEQYFGPGTRLTVT.

This clonotype was detected a few times. V gene TRBV11-2 combines with J gene TRBJ1-2, with 8 bases matching TRBD1. This CDR3 spans 14 amino acids. Germline CDR1 and CDR2: SGHAT and FQNNGV. The junction had 9 bases not matched to a gene; V was cut back by 4 bases and J by 8 bases. For the CDR3, the DNA is TGTGCCAGCAGCTATGGACAGGGTCAGCAGGGCTACACCTTC. It yields the protein CASSYGQGQQGYTF.

V and J are TRBV15 and TRBJ2-5; D ambiguous. This CDR3 contains 12 residues. Germline V gene sequence: CDR1 LNHNV, CDR2 YYDKDF (reference sequence). Between the trimmed V and J ends, which lost 0 bases and 6 bases, there was a span of 5 bases. The CDR3 DNA is TGTGCCACCAGCAGAGATACGCAGACCCAGTACTTC. Protein product: CATSRDTQTQYF.

The sample holds a few counts of this clonotype. This sequence joins TRBV20-1 and TRBJ1-1; the D is unclear. Trimming shortened V by 4 bases and J by 4 bases, and 13 bases separated the two germline ends. The germline gives CDR1 DFQATT, CDR2 SNEGSKA (reference sequence). The CDR3 runs 13 residues. CDR3: CSANTAPVTEAFF. DNA of the CDR3: TGCAGTGCTAATACAGCTCCGGTCACTGAAGCTTTCTTT.

The chain couples TRBV19 to TRBJ1-5; no clear D gene. V was trimmed by 2 bases and J by 4 bases, leaving 12 bases between them. The germline V gene encodes CDR1 LNHDA and CDR2 SQIVND (reference sequence). The CDR3 has 15 amino acids. Here the CDR3 DNA reads TGTGCCAGTAGTATAACAGCTCACGGGAATCAGCCCCAGCATTTT. Translating it yields CASSITAHGNQPQHF.

This chain joins TRBV6-1 and TRBJ1-2, with D perhaps TRBD1 (5 bases). The length of the CDR3 is 13 residues. Germline V gene data show CDR1 as MNHNS and CDR2 as SASEGT. V shed 6 bases and J shed 2 bases, with 10 bases lying between them. This CDR3 reads CASRTVRNYGYTF. CDR3 DNA sequence: TGTGCCAGCAGGACAGTGCGGAACTATGGCTACACCTTC.

This clonotype has a handful of counts. V and J are TRBV4-1 and TRBJ2-2; the match to TRBD1 covers 8 bases. V shed 1 base, J shed 5 bases, and the junction held 6 bases outside the gene matches. The CDR3 has 16 residues. From germline, CDR1 is MGHRA and CDR2 YSYEKL. CDR3 protein: CASSQVGTGGTGELFF. The DNA of the CDR3 is TGCGCCAGCAGCCAAGTCGGGACAGGAGGGACCGGGGAGCTGTTTTTT.

This clonotype has a handful of counts. The chain recombines TRBV28 with TRBJ1-2; no clear D. Germline V gene data show CDR1 as MDHEN and CDR2 as SYDVKM. This CDR3 has 14 amino acids. With 3 bases removed from V and 7 bases from J, the gap between germline ends came to 15 bases. CDR3 sequence reads: CASSFARSRGGYTF. CDR3 nucleotides: TGTGCCAGCAGTTTCGCCAGGTCCCGGGGTGGCTACACCTTC.

This clonotype has a handful of counts. V is TRBV6-1 and J is TRBJ2-7; TRBD1 might be the D (5 bases). The CDR3 totals 14 residues. Trimming removed 8 bases at V and 0 bases at J, with 14 bases between. The germline gives CDR1 MNHNS, CDR2 SASEGT. The CDR3 region has the DNA TGTGCCAGCTGTGTCGACAGAAGCTCCTACGAGCAGTACTTC. It translates to CASCVDRSSYEQYF.

This clonotype was seen at least ten times. The CDR3 sequence is CAITDGETQYF. The CDR3 nucleotides are TGTGCCATCACCGACGGGGAGACCCAGTACTTC. The chain carries TRBV10-3 and TRBJ2-5; D is ambiguous. The CDR3 extends over 11 amino acids. Trimming shortened V by 7 bases and J by 5 bases, and 8 bases separated the two germline ends. Germline V gene lookup returns CDR1 ENHRY and CDR2 SYGVKD.

The chain is built from TRBV12-3 or TRBV12-4 and TRBJ2-1; D might be TRBD2 (6 bases). This CDR3 is built from 14 residues. Trimming pared 3 bases from V and 6 bases from J, leaving 12 bases between. The CDR3 region is CASSFAGSTNEQFF. In DNA, the CDR3 is TGTGCCAGCAGTTTTGCGGGATCTACCAATGAGCAGTTCTTC.